This is a list of T cell receptor beta chains from one sample in a study of shared clonotypes between healthy human individuals. Using immunoSEQ multiplex PCR, the repertoire was profiled, and TCRdb retains in-frame clones only, with some absent. Here the sample spans about 1,800,000 clones, about 94% being singletons. The specimen was naive CD8+ T cells sorted from blood. These receptors came from a man between 18 and 35 years old in good health. CDR3s include the opening cysteine and the closing phenylalanine or tryptophan. D genes are given only for firm matches. Size is stated for part of the rows, as once, few or many counts, or as a class when the clone is expanded.

abundance	v_gene	j_gene	d_gene	CDR3aa	CDR3nt
.	TRBV5-1	TRBJ2-2	TRBD1	CASSPGQGVRGELFF	TGCGCCAGCAGCCCTGGACAGGGAGTACGCGGGGAGCTGTTTTTT
.	TRBV27	TRBJ2-3	.	CASSLFPDTDTQYF	TGTGCCAGCAGTTTATTCCCGGACACAGATACGCAGTATTTT
.	TRBV6-5	TRBJ2-5	TRBD1	CASSTGAETQYF	TGTGCCAGCAGTACAGGGGCAGAGACCCAGTACTTC
.	TRBV7-2	TRBJ2-1	.	CASSPPSSYNEQFF	TGTGCCAGCAGCCCTCCCAGCTCCTACAATGAGCAGTTCTTC
.	TRBV5-6	TRBJ2-5	.	CASSSLRIEGWETQYF	TGTGCCAGCAGCTCACTTCGAATAGAAGGTTGGGAGACCCAGTACTTC
.	TRBV2	TRBJ2-1	.	CASSGGLGADEQFF	TGTGCCAGCAGTGGGGGCTTAGGGGCTGATGAGCAGTTCTTC
.	TRBV5-6	TRBJ2-5	.	CASSLVGLQIETQYF	TGTGCCAGCAGCTTGGTGGGACTGCAAATAGAGACCCAGTACTTC
.	TRBV20-1	TRBJ2-7	.	CSARDYEQYF	TGCAGTGCTCGAGACTACGAGCAGTACTTC
.	TRBV7-9	TRBJ1-2	.	CASSLPGSDGYTF	TGTGCCAGCAGCTTACCAGGGAGTGATGGCTACACCTTC
.	TRBV5-6	TRBJ2-3	TRBD2	CASSTGLAGPLDTQYF	TGTGCCAGCAGCACCGGACTAGCGGGCCCTTTAGATACGCAGTATTTT
.	TRBV10-3	TRBJ2-7	.	CAIRAGVMDEQYF	TGTGCCATCAGGGCAGGGGTAATGGACGAGCAGTACTTC
.	TRBV21-1	TRBJ2-3	.	CASSKSGQGFTDTQYF	TGTGCCAGCAGCAAGAGTGGACAGGGGTTCACAGATACGCAGTATTTT
.	TRBV9	TRBJ2-7	TRBD1	CASSAEDRGLYEQYF	TGTGCCAGCAGCGCAGAGGACAGGGGCCTGTACGAGCAGTACTTC
.	TRBV5-6	TRBJ2-5	.	CASSLDLAVETQYF	TGTGCCAGCAGCTTGGATCTAGCTGTAGAGACCCAGTACTTC
.	TRBV27	TRBJ2-1	.	CASSFSAYYNEQFF	TGTGCCAGCAGTTTTAGCGCCTATTACAATGAGCAGTTCTTC
.	TRBV6-5	TRBJ2-7	.	CASRTQNPYEQYF	TGTGCCAGCAGAACCCAAAACCCCTACGAGCAGTACTTC
.	TRBV4-1	TRBJ2-7	.	CASSQEMELNEQYF	TGCGCCAGCAGCCAAGAAATGGAGTTAAACGAGCAGTACTTC
.	TRBV9	TRBJ2-3	TRBD2	CASSASGVTDTQYF	TGTGCCAGCAGCGCTAGCGGGGTAACAGATACGCAGTATTTT
.	TRBV7-9	TRBJ2-7	.	CASSSRDTPYEQYF	TGTGCCAGCAGCTCCCGGGACACCCCATACGAGCAGTACTTC
once	TRBV6-6	TRBJ2-3	TRBD2	CASSYPTSGRTDTQYF	TGTGCCAGCAGTTACCCGACTAGCGGGAGAACAGATACGCAGTATTTT
.	TRBV28	TRBJ2-7	.	CASLIRGGDEQYF	TGTGCCAGCCTTATTAGGGGGGGGGACGAGCAGTACTTC
.	TRBV19	TRBJ2-7	TRBD1	CATSTGAPFEQYF	TGTGCCACCTCGACAGGGGCGCCATTCGAGCAGTACTTC
.	TRBV9	TRBJ2-3	.	CASSVGQEAADTQYF	TGTGCCAGCAGCGTAGGCCAAGAAGCGGCAGATACGCAGTATTTT
.	TRBV7-6	TRBJ2-2	.	CASSLAPGELFF	TGTGCCAGCAGCTTAGCCCCCGGGGAGCTGTTTTTT
.	TRBV4-3	TRBJ2-3	TRBD2	CASSLHLTGGRTDTQYF	TGCGCCAGCAGCCTCCATCTAACGGGAGGGCGTACAGATACGCAGTATTTT
.	TRBV7-9	TRBJ2-7	.	CASSSINYEQYF	TGTGCCAGCAGCTCAATCAACTACGAGCAGTACTTC
once	TRBV7-9	TRBJ1-1	TRBD1	CASSFWTGGMNTEAFF	TGTGCCAGCAGCTTCTGGACAGGGGGTATGAACACTGAAGCTTTCTTT
.	TRBV15	TRBJ1-1	.	CATSKIHGGFTEAFF	TGTGCCACCAGCAAAATCCATGGAGGGTTCACTGAAGCTTTCTTT
once	TRBV11-2	TRBJ1-5	.	CASSASAGPSNQPQHF	TGTGCCAGCAGCGCATCGGCCGGGCCCTCCAATCAGCCCCAGCATTTT
.	TRBV13	TRBJ2-7	.	CASSLDGNHYEQYF	TGTGCCAGCAGCTTAGACGGAAACCATTACGAGCAGTACTTC
.	TRBV5-4	TRBJ2-7	.	CASSEGLGNEQYF	TGTGCCAGCAGCGAGGGGCTTGGGAACGAGCAGTACTTC
.	TRBV2	TRBJ1-1	.	CANAWTEAFF	TGTGCCAACGCATGGACTGAAGCTTTCTTT
.	TRBV2	TRBJ2-7	TRBD1	CASSSGTGPYEQYF	TGTGCCAGCAGTTCCGGGACAGGGCCCTACGAGCAGTACTTC
.	TRBV6-9	TRBJ2-1	TRBD2	CASSYEAIAGTSNEQFF	TGTGCCAGCAGCTACGAAGCGATAGCGGGGACGAGTAATGAGCAGTTCTTC
once	TRBV7-7	TRBJ1-4	TRBD1	CASSLRGPGDTRSLFF	TGTGCTAGCAGCTTAAGGGGGCCCGGTGACACCAGGTCGCTGTTTTTT
.	TRBV11-2	TRBJ1-4	.	CASSFHSRGEKLFF	TGTGCCAGCAGCTTCCACTCACGGGGGGAAAAACTGTTTTTT
.	TRBV30	TRBJ2-7	.	CAGEGARAYEQYF	TGTGCCGGCGAAGGGGCAAGAGCCTACGAGCAGTACTTC
.	TRBV4-1	TRBJ1-2	.	CASSQVKSESYGYTF	TGCGCCAGCAGCCAAGTAAAATCCGAAAGCTATGGCTACACCTTC
.	TRBV9	TRBJ2-1	TRBD1	CASSGDGQGGNEQFF	TGTGCCAGCAGCGGAGACGGACAGGGTGGTAATGAGCAGTTCTTC
once	TRBV14	TRBJ1-2	.	CASSQGGYTSNYGYTF	TGTGCCAGCAGCCAAGGTGGTTATACATCGAACTATGGCTACACCTTC
.	TRBV6-4	TRBJ2-1	TRBD1	CASSDSPGGESYNEQFF	TGTGCCAGCAGTGACTCGCCAGGGGGCGAGTCCTACAATGAGCAGTTCTTC
once	TRBV6-4	TRBJ2-1	.	CASSDQRITLTCRNEQFF	TGTGCCAGCAGTGACCAACGAATTACATTAACTTGTCGGAATGAGCAGTTCTTC
once	TRBV27	TRBJ2-3	.	CASSFSEFTDTQYF	TGTGCCAGCAGTTTTTCGGAGTTCACAGATACGCAGTATTTT
.	TRBV7-8	TRBJ2-5	.	CASSLMIVAYKSPDETQYF	TGTGCCAGCAGCTTGATGATCGTCGCCTATAAATCCCCGGATGAGACCCAGTACTTC
.	TRBV27	TRBJ2-7	TRBD2	CASSLTGGGYTYEQYF	TGTGCCAGCAGTTTAACGGGGGGGGGCTACACCTACGAGCAGTACTTC
.	TRBV4-1	TRBJ2-7	TRBD2	CASSHQSGTSSYEQYF	TGCGCCAGCAGCCACCAAAGCGGGACTAGCTCCTACGAGCAGTACTTC
once	TRBV6-5	TRBJ1-1	TRBD1	CASSSGGDGTFHEAFF	TGTGCCAGCAGTTCAGGGGGAGACGGGACTTTTCATGAAGCTTTCTTT
.	TRBV6-5	TRBJ1-1	.	CASRVNTEAFF	TGTGCCAGCAGGGTGAACACTGAAGCTTTCTTT